The following is a TCR beta chain sequence with its context. The data are from a study of shared clonotypes between healthy human individuals. As handled by the study authors: Junction-only immunoSEQ data arrived without quality scores, meaning filtering differed. Only in-frame clones appear in the TCRdb table, and some are missing; sequencing was by immunoSEQ multiplex PCR. V and J calls plus clone size are reproduced from that table; the DNA served to infer D and trimming. The sample includes under 1,100,000 clones, around 78% seen only once; the top ten take under 0.8%. The healthy adult donors were HIV-negative and reported no recent acute infections or vaccinations. Sample: memory CD4+ T cells from PBMCs. Subset: CD45RA-negative fraction. This clonotype was sampled from a man aged 18 to 30 in good health. Some clones in this sample may be carry-over from other donors' samples.

Written as DNA, the CDR3 is TGTGCCAGCAGGCGAACAGCGACGGGTTATGGCTACACCTTC. This gives the protein CASRRTATGYGYTF. The chain is built from TRBV7-2 and TRBJ1-2; no clear D. Trimming removed 6 bases at V and 5 bases at J, with 16 bases between. The length of the CDR3 is 14 residues. Germline assignment: CDR1 SGHTA and CDR2 FQGNSA.